This T cell receptor (beta chain) emerged from a study of T cell repertoires in cytomegalovirus infection. This clonotype was detected only a few times. MiXCR, run by TCRdb on the reads, gives a single entry per CDR3 protein. The top ten clones hold 13% of a sample with 510,000 or so distinct CDR3 sequences, 26% of them seen once. Germline-derived CDR1 and CDR2 are MNHEY and SVGEGT. Trimming shortened V by 6 bases and J by 3 bases, and 17 bases separated the two germline ends. The CDR3 sequence is 15 residues long. Sequenced material: PBMCs. This TCR was sampled from a human donor in good health (CMV status not recorded). Some clones in this sample may be carry-over from other donors' samples. J is TRBJ1-1 and V is TRBV6-2 or TRBV6-3; D perhaps matches TRBD1 (6 bases). The CDR3 loop reads CASRRTGSRYTEAFF. Written as DNA, the CDR3 is TGTGCCAGCAGGCGCACAGGGTCGCGGTACACTGAAGCTTTCTTT.